Each of the 25 T cell receptor beta chains below was sequenced from the same sample in a study of Graves' ophthalmopathy and Graves' hyperthyroidism (dated by TCRdb to the late 2010s). TCRdb records Illumina HiSeq 2000 as the sequencer. TCR beta CDR3 regions were amplified from RNA transcripts for repertoire sequencing. HTBI primers and the Qiagen OneStep RT-PCR kit were used in a first-round RT-PCR, which was followed by a second-round multiplex PCR, size selection and purification. TCRdb reran the public reads through fastp at Q25 and MiXCR, keeping productive beta chains. For every CDR3 protein sequence, its rows merge into one entry that carries the most common genes and DNA. This sample gives about 620,000 distinct CDR3 sequences in total; approximately 22% of them show up just once. Approximately 7% of the sample is in the top ten clones. The sample was peripheral blood. The receptors here all came from a woman aged 18-35 years with stable Graves' hyperthyroidism. Some clones in this sample may be carry-over from other donors' samples. Donor details come from another sample of the same person, matched by shared clones.

This sequence joins TRBV27 and TRBJ1-1; possible D gene TRBD1, 6 bases. Germline V gene lookup returns CDR1 MNHEY and CDR2 SMNVEV (reference sequence). V was shortened by 6 bases and J by 3 bases, with 20 bases between the two germline ends. The CDR3 is made up of 16 amino acids. CDR3: CASSKQGAVRDTEAFF. Here the CDR3 DNA reads TGTGCCAGCAGCAAACAGGGAGCCGTTAGGGACACTGAAGCTTTCTTT.

This clonotype has a handful of counts. The chain joins TRBV11-2 to TRBJ2-5, with 7 nucleotides matching TRBD2. The germline gives CDR1 SGHAT, CDR2 FQNNGV. This CDR3 has 17 residues. The V gene end was trimmed by 4 bases and the J gene end by 2 bases; junction bases not matched to a gene: 13. CDR3 DNA: TGTGCCAGCAGCTCCCCCCGTGGGGCGGGAGTACAAGAGACCCAGTACTTC. Translating it yields CASSSPRGAGVQETQYF.

The CDR3 nucleotides are TGCAGCGTTGGCCTAGCGCAGGCCTACGAGCAGTACTTC. Translated, it gives CSVGLAQAYEQYF. This chain connects TRBV29-1 to TRBJ2-7, with D possibly TRBD2 on 6 matching bases. Trimming took off 4 bases at V and 2 bases at J, with 12 bases between the two ends. Germline loops: CDR1 SQVTM, CDR2 ANQGSEA. The CDR3 is made up of 13 amino acids.

This clonotype was counted at least ten times. The chain has TRBV30 and TRBJ2-7; maybe TRBD1 (5 bases). CDR1 and CDR2 from the germline V gene are GTSNPN and SVGIG (reference sequence). The germline V and J ends were trimmed by 7 bases and 3 bases, with 10 bases remaining between them. CDR3 length: 11 amino acids. CDR3 sequence reads: CAFDSNYEQYF. DNA for the CDR3: TGTGCCTTTGACAGCAACTACGAGCAGTACTTC.

This clonotype showed up just once. The chain joins TRBV20-1 to TRBJ1-1; no clear D gene. The V end lost 3 bases, the J end lost 1 base, and 9 bases lay between the germline ends. The CDR3 is made up of 13 amino acids. The V gene's germline CDR1 is DFQATT and CDR2 SNEGSKA (reference sequence). The CDR3 DNA reads as TGCAGTGCTAGCGGTAGGCGGAACACTGAAGCTTTCTTT. Translated, it gives CSASGRRNTEAFF.

This clonotype showed up many times. The V call is TRBV6-5, the J call TRBJ1-2; D unresolved. Between the trimmed V and J ends, which lost 6 bases and 2 bases, there was a span of 7 bases. This CDR3 comprises 12 residues. In germline, CDR1 is MNHEY, CDR2 SVGAGI. The chain's CDR3 is CASRSTNYGYTF. CDR3 DNA sequence: TGTGCCAGCAGATCCACAAACTATGGCTACACCTTC.

This clonotype was seen repeatedly, ten times or more. V and J are TRBV28 and TRBJ1-5; TRBD1 aligns across 7 bases. The CDR3 sequence is 15 residues long. CDR1 and CDR2 (germline): MDHEN, SYDVKM. The V segment lost 5 bases and the J segment 2 bases; nucleotides outside the gene matches: 6. In nucleotides, the CDR3 is TGTGCCAGCAGTACCGGGACAGTCGGCAATCAGCCCCAGCATTTT. This translates into CASSTGTVGNQPQHF.

With regard to this clonotype: Here the CDR3 omits its conserved ending phenylalanine or tryptophan, so a read error is the likely source. It is unclear where the CDR3 begins or ends on the DNA, so no DNA is shown, and the CDR3 is as TCRdb lists it. The chain employs TRBV12-3 or TRBV12-4 and TRBJ1-1. The CDR3 spans 15 residues, counting both ends. The chain's CDR3 is CASSYEISKKTEACL.

This clonotype was recorded a few times. The rearrangement uses TRBV6-2 or TRBV6-3 and TRBJ1-6; the match to TRBD1 covers 10 bases. This CDR3 has 17 residues. The J segment lost 0 bases and the V segment lost 5 bases, leaving 4 bases of the junction unmatched. The V gene's germline CDR1 is MNHEY and CDR2 SVGEGT. The CDR3 loop reads CASSPDRGDSYNSPLHF. The CDR3 nucleotides are TGTGCCAGCAGTCCGGACAGGGGGGACTCCTATAATTCACCCCTCCACTTT.

Details on this clonotype: Being one base from a much bigger clone, this may be a read error. This sequence joins TRBV20-1 and TRBJ1-1; TRBD1 is a possible D gene (6 bases). The CDR3 has 15 residues. Germline V CDR1 and CDR2: DFQATT, SNEGSKA (reference sequence). For the CDR3, the DNA is TGCAGTGCCGTCGCCGTGGGACAAAGAAACACTGAAGCTTGCTTT. It translates to CSAVAVGQRNTEACF.

This chain connects TRBV19 to TRBJ1-1; 9 nucleotides line up with TRBD1. This CDR3 has 13 amino acids. V was pared by 6 bases and J by 5 bases, with 4 bases of the junction left unmatched. The germline gives CDR1 LNHDA, CDR2 SQIVND (reference sequence). The DNA of the CDR3 is TGTGCCAGTAGGGACAGGGGAAGAACTGAAGCTTTCTTT. Translating gives CASRDRGRTEAFF. Based on the CDR3 plus reference TRBV19 and TRBJ1-1, the full variable domain is DGGITQSPKYLFRKEGQNVTLSCEQNLNHDAMYWYRQDPGQGLRLIYYSQIVNDFQKGDIAEGYSVSREKKESFPLTVTSAQKNPTAFYLCASRDRGRTEAFFGQGTRLTVV.

Many counts were recorded for this clonotype. The CDR3 nucleotides read TGTGCCAGTAGTATTGCCAGGGGTGGCGAGCAGTACTTC. Translation gives CASSIARGGEQYF. This chain connects TRBV19 to TRBJ2-7, with D maybe TRBD1 (6 bases). V was trimmed by 3 bases and J by 6 bases, leaving 12 bases between them. The germline CDR1 and CDR2 sequences are LNHDA and SQIVND (reference sequence). The CDR3 totals 13 residues.

This clonotype was detected ten times or more. V gene TRBV28 combines with J gene TRBJ2-7; the match to TRBD1 covers 7 bases. V gave up 6 bases and J gave up 4 bases; unmatched junction bases: 12. This CDR3 has 15 residues. The germline V gene encodes CDR1 MDHEN and CDR2 SYDVKM. This CDR3 is CASRAPRTGDYEQYF. CDR3 sequence (DNA): TGTGCCAGCAGAGCCCCTCGGACAGGCGATTACGAGCAGTACTTC.

The gene calls are TRBV4-1 and TRBJ2-7; D is perhaps TRBD2 (5 bases). Trimming cost V 5 bases and J 3 bases, with 11 bases left between them. CDR3 length: 13 residues. Germline V gene sequence: CDR1 MGHRA, CDR2 YSYEKL. The CDR3: CASSYLEGYEQYF. DNA of the CDR3: TGCGCCAGCAGCTACCTAGAGGGCTACGAGCAGTACTTC.

V is TRBV6-1 and J is TRBJ2-2; D gene uncertain. The germline V gene encodes CDR1 MNHNS and CDR2 SASEGT. The CDR3 extends over 14 amino acids. Between the trimmed V and J ends, which lost 7 bases and 6 bases, there was a span of 15 bases. The CDR3 region is CASKIIGGSGELFF. CDR3 bases: TGTGCCAGCAAGATTATCGGTGGGTCCGGGGAGCTGTTTTTT.

This clonotype was seen many times. The chain uses TRBV7-2 and TRBJ2-2; weak D call: TRBD2 (7 bases). The V and J ends lost 2 bases and 3 bases respectively, with 10 bases between them. The germline CDR1 and CDR2 sequences are SGHTA and FQGNSA. This CDR3 spans 15 amino acids. The CDR3 spells CASSLRGAYTGELFF. CDR3 nucleotide sequence: TGTGCCAGCAGCTTACGGGGGGCATACACCGGGGAGCTGTTTTTT.

In its sample, this clonotype was seen a few times. The chain links TRBV28 to TRBJ2-2; D not resolved. Per germline, CDR1 MDHEN and CDR2 SYDVKM. CDR3 length equals 12 residues. V was clipped by 5 bases and J by 7 bases, with 8 bases between them. As DNA, the CDR3 is TGTGCCAGCAGTATCTTCCTCGGGGAGCTGTTTTTT. The encoded protein is CASSIFLGELFF.

This clonotype was counted at least ten times. The CDR3 region is CASSLWSSGRMGETQYF. The CDR3 DNA reads as TGTGCCAGCAGTTTATGGTCTAGCGGGAGAATGGGAGAGACCCAGTACTTC. The chain joins TRBV27 to TRBJ2-5, with 10 bases lining up with TRBD2. Germline V gene lookup returns CDR1 MNHEY and CDR2 SMNVEV (reference sequence). The ends lost 1 base at V and 4 bases at J; junction bases unmatched: 9. The CDR3 covers 17 residues.

V usage is TRBV6-5 and J usage is TRBJ1-1, with 7 bases fitting TRBD1. CDR1 is MNHEY, CDR2 SVGAGI, per germline. V trimming: 4 bases; J trimming: 7 bases; junction bases outside the gene matches: 6. The CDR3 totals 13 residues. The CDR3 sequence: CASSSRTGGEAFF. The CDR3 DNA follows: TGTGCCAGCAGTTCCCGGACAGGAGGTGAAGCTTTCTTT.

In DNA, the CDR3 is TGTGCCACTGGGACAGAGAAAGAGACCCAGTACTTC. Its protein is CATGTEKETQYF. This sequence joins TRBV6-1 and TRBJ2-5, with TRBD1 matching 7 bases. The V and J ends lost 10 bases and 3 bases, in that order; junction bases with no gene match: 5. Germline CDR1 MNHNS, CDR2 SASEGT. The CDR3 runs to 12 residues.

J is TRBJ1-1 and V is TRBV30, with D possibly matching TRBD1 (5 bases). This CDR3 has 14 amino acids. V was trimmed by 4 bases and J by 4 bases, leaving 16 bases between them. Germline assignment: CDR1 GTSNPN and CDR2 SVGIG (reference sequence). CDR3 sequence: CAWTMKVGGTEAFF. The CDR3 bases are TGTGCCTGGACCATGAAGGTGGGGGGCACTGAAGCTTTCTTT.

The genes are TRBV30 and TRBJ1-3; perhaps TRBD1 as D (5 bases). The CDR3 is 14 amino acids. In germline, CDR1 is GTSNPN, CDR2 SVGIG (reference sequence). V was clipped by 5 bases and J by 8 bases, with 19 bases between them. As DNA, the CDR3 is TGTGCCTGGGCCCCTTCTAATTTAGGGGACACCATATATTTT. Protein: CAWAPSNLGDTIYF.

This clonotype has at least ten counts. This chain joins TRBV4-1 and TRBJ1-5; D remains unclear. V lost 0 bases to trimming and J lost 6 bases, with 9 bases between them. The germline V gene encodes CDR1 MGHRA and CDR2 YSYEKL. The CDR3 contains 14 residues. In nucleotides, the CDR3 is TGCGCCAGCAGCCAAGATCGAGGCATTCAGCCCCAGCATTTT. It encodes CASSQDRGIQPQHF.

The genes are TRBV2 and TRBJ1-1; a weak D match, TRBD1 (5 bases). The CDR3 has 15 amino acids. From germline, CDR1 is SNHLY and CDR2 FYNNEI. Trimming pared 8 bases from V and 4 bases from J, leaving 20 bases between. In DNA form, the CDR3 reads TGTGCCAGCCGAGCAACAGGCGACACGGCCACTGAAGCTTTCTTT. Translation: CASRATGDTATEAFF.

V and J are TRBV12-3 or TRBV12-4 and TRBJ2-5; 12 bases fit TRBD2. Germline trimming cut 5 bases from V and 5 bases from J; bases unmatched to any gene: 9. CDR3 length: 16 residues. Written as DNA, the CDR3 is TGTGCCAGCAGTCACCGACGACTAGCGGGAGAGGAGACCCAGTACTTC. Residues: CASSHRRLAGEETQYF.